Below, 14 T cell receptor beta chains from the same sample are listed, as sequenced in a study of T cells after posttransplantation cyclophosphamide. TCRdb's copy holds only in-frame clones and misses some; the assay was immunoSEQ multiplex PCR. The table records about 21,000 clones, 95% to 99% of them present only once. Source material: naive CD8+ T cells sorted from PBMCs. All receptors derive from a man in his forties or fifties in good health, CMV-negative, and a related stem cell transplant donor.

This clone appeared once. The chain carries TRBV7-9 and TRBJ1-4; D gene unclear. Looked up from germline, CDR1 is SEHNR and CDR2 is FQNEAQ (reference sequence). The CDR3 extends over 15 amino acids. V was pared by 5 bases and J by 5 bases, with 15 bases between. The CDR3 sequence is CASSIEPGWNEKLFF. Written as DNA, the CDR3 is TGTGCCAGCAGCATAGAGCCGGGGTGGAATGAAAAACTGTTTTTT.

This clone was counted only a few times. DNA of the CDR3: TGTGCCAGTAGTATAGATGATACTAGCGGGAACGAGCAGTACTTC. This encodes CASSIDDTSGNEQYF. The rearrangement links TRBV19 to TRBJ2-7, with 10 bases identical to TRBD2. Unmatched junction bases numbered 4, after V lost 0 bases and J lost 5 bases. The germline V gene has CDR1 LNHDA and CDR2 SQIVND (reference sequence). CDR3 length: 15 residues.

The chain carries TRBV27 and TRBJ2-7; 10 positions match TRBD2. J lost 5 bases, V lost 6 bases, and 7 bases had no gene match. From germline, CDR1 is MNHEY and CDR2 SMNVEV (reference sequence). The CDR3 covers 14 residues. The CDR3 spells CASRPGLATHEQYF. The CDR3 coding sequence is TGTGCCAGCAGACCGGGACTAGCGACCCACGAGCAGTACTTC.

CDR3 in amino acids: CASSLDGTSGSYEQFF. The DNA of the CDR3 is TGTGCCAGCAGCTTGGACGGGACTAGCGGGAGCTATGAGCAGTTCTTC. The chain employs TRBV11-3 and TRBJ2-1, with 14 bases matching TRBD2. J was trimmed by 8 bases and V by 3 bases; bases with no gene match: 6. The CDR3 runs to 16 residues. CDR1 SGHNT and CDR2 YENEEA come from the germline V gene.

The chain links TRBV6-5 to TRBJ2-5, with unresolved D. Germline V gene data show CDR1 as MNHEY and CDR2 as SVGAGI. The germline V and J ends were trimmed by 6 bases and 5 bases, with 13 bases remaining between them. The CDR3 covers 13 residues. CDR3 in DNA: TGTGCCAGCAGCTACGGCCCTGGCGAGACCCAGTACTTC. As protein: CASSYGPGETQYF.

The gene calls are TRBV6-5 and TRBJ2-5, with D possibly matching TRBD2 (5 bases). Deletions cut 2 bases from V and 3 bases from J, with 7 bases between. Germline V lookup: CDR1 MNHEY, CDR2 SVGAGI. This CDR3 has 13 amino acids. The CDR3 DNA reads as TGTGCCAGCAGTTACCTGGGAGAAGAGACCCAGTACTTC. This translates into CASSYLGEETQYF.

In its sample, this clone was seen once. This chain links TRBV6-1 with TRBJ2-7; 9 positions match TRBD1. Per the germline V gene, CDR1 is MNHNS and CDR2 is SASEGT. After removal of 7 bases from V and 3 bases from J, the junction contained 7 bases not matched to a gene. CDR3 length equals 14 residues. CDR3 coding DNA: TGTGCCAGCACTAAGGGACAGGGAAACTACGAGCAGTACTTC. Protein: CASTKGQGNYEQYF.

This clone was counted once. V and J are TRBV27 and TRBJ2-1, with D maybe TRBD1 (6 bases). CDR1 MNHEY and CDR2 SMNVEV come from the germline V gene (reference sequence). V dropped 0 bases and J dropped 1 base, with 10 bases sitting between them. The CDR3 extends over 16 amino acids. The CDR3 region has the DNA TGTGCCAGCAGTTTATCCGGGACACTATCCTACAATGAGCAGTTCTTC. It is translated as CASSLSGTLSYNEQFF.

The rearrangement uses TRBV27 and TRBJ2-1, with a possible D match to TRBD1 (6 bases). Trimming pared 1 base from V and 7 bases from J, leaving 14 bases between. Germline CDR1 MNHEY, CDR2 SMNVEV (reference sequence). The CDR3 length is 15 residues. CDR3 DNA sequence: TGTGCCAGCAGTTTATTCCAGGGGCCGCGGAATGAGCAGTTCTTC. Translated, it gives CASSLFQGPRNEQFF.

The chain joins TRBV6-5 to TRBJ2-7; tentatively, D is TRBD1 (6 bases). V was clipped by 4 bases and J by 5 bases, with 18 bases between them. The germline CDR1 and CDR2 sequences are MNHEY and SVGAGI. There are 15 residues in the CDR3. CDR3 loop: CASSLHMGAIDEQYF. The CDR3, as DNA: TGTGCCAGCAGTTTACACATGGGGGCAATTGACGAGCAGTACTTC.

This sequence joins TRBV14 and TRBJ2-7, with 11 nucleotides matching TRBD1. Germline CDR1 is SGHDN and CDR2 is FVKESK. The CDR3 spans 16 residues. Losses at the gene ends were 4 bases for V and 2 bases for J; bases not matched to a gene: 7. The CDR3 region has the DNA TGTGCCAGCAGCCTCTTGTCGGGACAGGGGGCCTACGAGCAGTACTTC. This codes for CASSLLSGQGAYEQYF.

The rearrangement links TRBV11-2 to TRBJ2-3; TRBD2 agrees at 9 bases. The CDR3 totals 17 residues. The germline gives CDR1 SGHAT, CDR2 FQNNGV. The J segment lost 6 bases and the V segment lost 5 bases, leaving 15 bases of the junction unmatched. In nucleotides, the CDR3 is TGTGCCAGCAGCCCCCGGGTAGGCGGGAGGGCCGCGGATACGCAGTATTTT. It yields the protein CASSPRVGGRAADTQYF.

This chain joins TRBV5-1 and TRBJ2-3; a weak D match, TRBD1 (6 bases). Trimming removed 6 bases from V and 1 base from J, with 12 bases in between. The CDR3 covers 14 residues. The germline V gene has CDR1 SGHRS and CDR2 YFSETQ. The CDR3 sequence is CASNSEGGTDTQYF. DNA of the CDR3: TGCGCCAGCAACAGTGAGGGGGGCACAGATACGCAGTATTTT.

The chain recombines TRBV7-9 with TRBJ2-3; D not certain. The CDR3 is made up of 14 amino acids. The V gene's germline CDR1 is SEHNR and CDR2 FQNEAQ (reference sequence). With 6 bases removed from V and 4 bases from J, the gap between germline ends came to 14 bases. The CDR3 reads CASRSAGFADTQYF. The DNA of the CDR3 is TGTGCCAGCAGGTCGGCCGGGTTCGCAGATACGCAGTATTTT.